Sequencing of this T cell receptor (beta chain) was carried out in a study of CXCR3-negative and CXCR3-positive naive CD8 T cells. Whole-study context: A total of 120 million to 150 million TRB reads was generated, with about 1.5 +/- 0.3 million per library. Study outcomes and limitations: Both naive subsets, CXCR3-negative and CXCR3-positive, displayed similar TRBV-TRBJ usage, unlike memory cells. Against CXCR3-negative naive cells, CXCR3-positive naive cells showed more hydrophobic TRB CDR3s.

The CDR3 sequence is 17 residues long. Germline V gene sequence: CDR1 MRHNA, CDR2 SNTAGT. The authors made the TRB cDNA libraries by 5' RACE using UMI labels. TCRdb processed the 5' RACE reads again and assigns one entry to each CDR3 protein, with no DNA. This table lists approximately 140,000 distinct CDR3 sequences. Points on this clonotype: Its antigen is unknown.

Sequenced input: naive CXCR3+ CD8+ T cells from blood. Subset in this sample: CD45RO-CCR7+CD27+CD95- naive CD8+ T cells expressing CXCR3 (TNR3+). This receptor was obtained from a human donor in good health. Some clones in this sample may be carry-over from other donors' samples. The chain joins TRBV6-4 to TRBJ2-1; the D gene TCRdb calls, TRBD2, cannot be checked with no DNA. This chain's CDR3 is CASSEFLETSGYNEQFF.